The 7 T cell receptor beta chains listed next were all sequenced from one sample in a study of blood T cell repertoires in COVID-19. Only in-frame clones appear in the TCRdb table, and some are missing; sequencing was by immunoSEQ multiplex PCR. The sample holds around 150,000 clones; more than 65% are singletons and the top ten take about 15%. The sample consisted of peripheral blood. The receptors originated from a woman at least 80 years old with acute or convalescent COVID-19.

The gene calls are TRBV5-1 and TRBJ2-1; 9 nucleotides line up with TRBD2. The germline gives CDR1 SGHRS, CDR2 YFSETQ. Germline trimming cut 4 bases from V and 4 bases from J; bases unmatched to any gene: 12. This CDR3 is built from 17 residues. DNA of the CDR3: TGCGCCAGCAGCAAATCAGGACTAGCGAAACGATACAATGAGCAGTTCTTC. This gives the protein CASSKSGLAKRYNEQFF.

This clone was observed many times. The chain's CDR3 is CASSQEGLSTGELFF. The CDR3 DNA reads as TGTGCCAGCAGCCAAGAGGGACTATCCACCGGGGAGCTGTTTTTT. V and J are TRBV14 and TRBJ2-2; 7 nucleotides align to TRBD2. V lost 0 bases and J lost 4; bases outside the gene matches: 2. The CDR3 sequence is 15 residues long. CDR1 and CDR2 (germline): SGHDN, FVKESK.

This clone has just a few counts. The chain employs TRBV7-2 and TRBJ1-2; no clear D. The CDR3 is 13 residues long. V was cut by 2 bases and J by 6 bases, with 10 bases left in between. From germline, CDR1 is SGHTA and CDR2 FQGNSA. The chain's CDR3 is CASSLSLRDGYTF. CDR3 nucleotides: TGTGCCAGCAGCTTAAGCCTGCGGGATGGCTACACCTTC. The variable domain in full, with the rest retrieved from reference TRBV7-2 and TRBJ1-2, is GAGVSQSPSNKVTEKGKDVELRCDPISGHTALYWYRQSLGQGLEFLIYFQGNSAPDKSGLPSDRFSAERTGGSVSTLTIQRTQQEDSAVYLCASSLSLRDGYTFGSGTRLTVV.

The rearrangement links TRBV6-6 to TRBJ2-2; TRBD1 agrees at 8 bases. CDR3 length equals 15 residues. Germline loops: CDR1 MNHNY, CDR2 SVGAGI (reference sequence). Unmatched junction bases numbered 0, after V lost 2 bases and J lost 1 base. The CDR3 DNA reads TGTGCCAGCAGTTACGGGACAGGGAACACCGGGGAGCTGTTTTTT. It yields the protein CASSYGTGNTGELFF.

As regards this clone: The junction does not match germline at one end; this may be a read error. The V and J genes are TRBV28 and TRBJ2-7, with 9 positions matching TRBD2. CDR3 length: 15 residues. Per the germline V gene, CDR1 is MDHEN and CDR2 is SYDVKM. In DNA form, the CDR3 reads TGTGCCAGCAGTACCCACGGTGGACTAGCGTTTTCGGCGCCCTTC. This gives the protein CASSTHGGLAFSAPF.

The DNA for the CDR3 is TGTGCCAGCAGCCTCCAGGGATCTAATGAAAAACTGTTTTTT. As protein: CASSLQGSNEKLFF. This chain connects TRBV7-2 to TRBJ1-4, with a possible D match to TRBD1 (5 bases). The CDR3 runs 14 residues. V was pared by 5 bases and J by 3 bases, with 10 bases between. Germline-derived CDR1 and CDR2 are SGHTA and FQGNSA.

CDR3 nucleotides: TGTGCCAGCAGCTTAGGAGGTTCGGGAGGGACTGAAGCTTTCTTT. Translated: CASSLGGSGGTEAFF. The J gene is TRBJ1-1, the V gene TRBV11-2; the D is unclear. This CDR3 is 15 amino acids long. Germline V lookup: CDR1 SGHAT, CDR2 FQNNGV. Deletions cut 1 base from V and 5 bases from J, with 14 bases between.